These T cell receptor beta chains were read from a single sample in a study of T cells in Graves' hyperthyroidism and ophthalmopathy. MiXCR was run by TCRdb on the multiplex PCR reads, yielding one entry per CDR3 protein. The sample consists of about 400,000 distinct CDR3 sequences, approximately 16% of them appearing once. The sequencing input was blood. Every receptor here comes from a woman in her fifties or sixties with Graves' ophthalmopathy. Both conserved end residues are part of each CDR3. The D gene is left open where the match is weak. Some rows mark clone size as missing; the rest say once, few, many or name a class of expanded clone.

CDR3aa | CDR3nt | j_gene | len | abundance | d_gene | v_gene
CASKSPGVEQYF | TGTGCCAGCAAATCGCCGGGGGTCGAGCAGTACTTC | TRBJ2-7 | 12 | - | - | TRBV7-9
CASSLTAGFGANVLTF | TGTGCCAGCAGCCTTACGGCGGGGTTTGGGGCCAACGTCCTGACTTTC | TRBJ2-6 | 16 | many | - | TRBV11-2
CSARGTGVDTQYF | TGCAGTGCTAGGGGGACAGGGGTGGATACGCAGTATTTT | TRBJ2-3 | 13 | - | TRBD1 | TRBV20-1
CASSLGTRGTEAFF | TGTGCCAGCAGTCTGGGTACGAGGGGCACTGAAGCTTTCTTT | TRBJ1-1 | 14 | few | - | TRBV27
CASSLGLAAGEQYF | TGTGCCAGCAGTTTGGGACTAGCGGCGGGCGAGCAGTACTTC | TRBJ2-7 | 14 | once | TRBD2 | TRBV28
CATSRSGQGANEQYF | TGTGCCACCAGCAGATCGGGACAGGGGGCCAACGAGCAGTACTTC | TRBJ2-7 | 15 | many | TRBD1 | TRBV15
CSAQVPKGNTGELFF | TGCAGTGCCCAGGTCCCAAAGGGTAACACCGGGGAGCTGTTTTTT | TRBJ2-2 | 15 | - | - | TRBV20-1
CASSFRTGTTEAFF | TGCGCCAGCAGCTTCAGGACAGGGACCACTGAAGCTTTCTTT | TRBJ1-1 | 14 | few | TRBD1 | TRBV5-1
CASSFGSGNTIYF | TGTGCCAGCAGTTTTGGCTCTGGAAACACCATATATTTT | TRBJ1-3 | 13 | few | - | TRBV12-3/TRBV12-4
CSARSTSGTSYEQYF | TGCAGTGCTAGATCGACTAGCGGTACATCCTACGAGCAGTACTTC | TRBJ2-7 | 15 | many | TRBD2 | TRBV20-1
CASTSEGLLSYNEQFF | TGTGCCAGCACTTCAGAGGGACTTCTCTCCTACAATGAGCAGTTCTTC | TRBJ2-1 | 16 | many | - | TRBV28
CASSFADRGLYF | TGTGCCAGCAGTTTCGCCGACAGGGGTCTCTACTTC | TRBJ2-7 | 12 | many | TRBD1 | TRBV28
CASSSQTGKGETQYF | TGTGCCAGCAGTTCTCAGACAGGAAAGGGAGAGACCCAGTACTTC | TRBJ2-5 | 15 | few | - | TRBV5-5
CASSLDGRITDTQYF | TGTGCCAGCAGCTTAGACGGGAGGATCACAGATACGCAGTATTTT | TRBJ2-3 | 15 | - | TRBD2 | TRBV7-3
CASSLDGKETQYF | TGTGCCAGCAGCTTGGACGGAAAAGAGACCCAGTACTTC | TRBJ2-5 | 13 | many | - | TRBV7-3
CASRPTYNEQFF | TGTGCCAGCAGACCCACCTACAATGAGCAGTTCTTC | TRBJ2-1 | 12 | many | - | TRBV2
CATSDFSGSGDEQFF | TGTGCCACCAGTGATTTCAGCGGTTCTGGGGATGAGCAGTTCTTC | TRBJ2-1 | 15 | - | - | TRBV24-1
CASSLVVRDTEAFF | TGTGCCAGCAGCTTGGTAGTCAGGGACACTGAAGCTTTCTTT | TRBJ1-1 | 14 | - | - | TRBV5-6
CAGSGQLLATNEKLFF | TGTGCCGGCAGTGGACAGTTGCTTGCAACTAATGAAAAACTGTTTTTT | TRBJ1-4 | 16 | - | - | TRBV2
CASRERGEQFF | TGTGCCAGCAGGGAGAGGGGTGAGCAGTTCTTC | TRBJ2-1 | 11 | many | - | TRBV2
CASSLSAFETQYF | TGTGCCAGCAGTTTGAGTGCCTTTGAGACCCAGTACTTC | TRBJ2-5 | 13 | many | - | TRBV27
CASSLTSGRTTDTQYF | TGTGCCAGCAGCTTAACTAGCGGGAGGACCACAGATACGCAGTATTTT | TRBJ2-3 | 16 | many | TRBD2 | TRBV7-6
CASSSGTVGEQFF | TGCGCCAGCAGTTCTGGGACGGTCGGCGAGCAGTTCTTC | TRBJ2-1 | 13 | - | - | TRBV5-1
CSVEPYLDSGSNEQFF | TGCAGCGTTGAACCCTACTTGGATAGCGGGAGCAATGAGCAGTTCTTC | TRBJ2-1 | 16 | - | TRBD2 | TRBV29-1
CSACGLFYNEQFF | TGCAGCGCTTGTGGCCTCTTCTACAATGAGCAGTTCTTC | TRBJ2-1 | 13 | few | - | TRBV29-1
CSVALVAEAFF | TGCAGCGTTGCCTTAGTCGCTGAAGCTTTCTTT | TRBJ1-1 | 11 | many | - | TRBV29-1
CASSTPYNEQFF | TGTGCCAGCAGCACCCCCTACAATGAGCAGTTCTTC | TRBJ2-1 | 12 | - | - | TRBV12-3/TRBV12-4
CASQGGFSSYEQYF | TGTGCCAGCCAAGGGGGCTTCAGCTCCTACGAGCAGTACTTC | TRBJ2-7 | 14 | many | TRBD1 | TRBV28
CATSPQRGELFF | TGTGCCACCAGCCCCCAGCGGGGGGAGCTGTTTTTT | TRBJ2-2 | 12 | many | - | TRBV24-1
CATSREQGRYEQYF | TGTGCCACCAGCAGAGAGCAGGGAAGGTACGAGCAGTACTTC | TRBJ2-7 | 14 | - | - | TRBV15
CASSQPGQGEAFF | TGTGCCAGCTCACAGCCGGGACAAGGCGAAGCTTTCTTT | TRBJ1-1 | 13 | many | - | TRBV18